Given below is one T cell receptor (beta chain) in context. Its cognate antigen is unknown. The sample belongs to a study of Tregs in tolerant kidney transplant recipients. Repertoires were generated with immunoSEQ multiplex PCR, while TCRdb's copy carries only in-frame clones and drops some. This table has 9,000 to 13,000 clones, about 93% appearing once. CDR1 is SGHTS and CDR2 is YDEGEE in the germline V gene. The CDR3 extends over 16 amino acids. V lost 1 base, J lost 4 bases, and 16 bases lay in between. The sequence was obtained from a human patient who received a combined kidney and bone marrow transplant. This sequence joins TRBV5-8 and TRBJ2-3; D possibly matches TRBD1 or TRBD2 (6 bases each). The sample consisted of Tregs from blood cultured with allogeneic cells, taken before the transplant. The CDR3 nucleotides are TGTGCCAGCAGCTTGTTGGGGGGCGGGTATGCAGATACGCAGTATTTT. Amino acids: CASSLLGGGYADTQYF.